The TCR beta chain under discussion was sequenced for a study of Ad26.COV2.S vaccination and SARS-CoV-2 variants (dated by TCRdb to about 2021). About the study as a whole: Donors in the vaccine arm were drawn from COV1001, a multicentre, randomized, double-blind, placebo-controlled phase I-IIa trial testing Ad26.COV2.S in healthy adults. Dosing of Ad26.COV2.S was intramuscular, at either 5x10^10 or 1x10^11 viral particles, delivered as one shot or as two shots spaced 56 days apart. TCRbeta repertoire sequencing was used to assess the specificity and breadth of SARS-CoV-2-reactive T cell receptors after Ad26.COV2.S vaccination. The TCR-sequenced set comprised approximately 32 samples: around 20 Ad26.COV2.S vaccine recipients, 5 placebo recipients and 8 SARS-CoV-2 convalescent individuals. Trial participants were randomized into five groups of five: low-dose or high-dose Ad26.COV2.S given once or twice, or placebo on both occasions. Investigators did not know the trial group allocation while performing experiments and assessing outcomes. The study at large found these results: The study lacked the statistical power to compare responses across vaccine doses or regimens. Substantial breadth of spike-specific CD8+ and CD4+ T cell responses was reported after vaccination. Higher spike-specific TCR breadth was observed in Ad26.COV2.S recipients than in placebo recipients (P = 0.0014). The authors noted that total T cell responses may have been underestimated by the TCR breadth and depth analyses. Non-spike TCR breadth was comparable between vaccine and placebo recipients, consistent with the vaccine containing only spike.

What this sample's treatment or condition label stands for: roughly 18 received Ad26.COV2.S at low or high dose, single or two shots; about five received placebo; per-sample allocation not given. For vaccine and placebo recipients, the sequenced repertoires came from samples collected on day 63 after the first injection. Cohort 1b enrolled 25 or so adults aged 18-55 years at a single site in Boston, USA, between 29 July and 7 August 2020. Ad26.COV2.S consisted of a replication-incompetent adenovirus type 26 vector by which a prefusion-stabilized SARS-CoV-2 spike protein from the original Wuhan strain was expressed. As concerns this clone: The target of this receptor is not known. No much larger clone exists at a distance of one base, and base qualities are not known.

The immunoSEQ Assay was used to sequence TCRbeta CDR3 regions. After extraction, genomic DNA underwent amplification by bias-controlled multiplex PCR, followed by high-throughput sequencing. The study's processing was this. To quantify the absolute abundance of every unique TCRbeta CDR3 region, sequences were collapsed and filtered. T cell fraction was estimated by normalizing TCRbeta template counts to usable DNA, with usable DNA measured through amplification of reference genes found in all nucleated cells. Repertoire TCRs were annotated as SARS-CoV-2-specific by exact matching of V gene, CDR3 amino acid sequence and J gene to a known reactive TCR set. MIRA supplied the reference SARS-CoV-2 TCR set, which was filtered for enrichment in COVID-19-positive ImmuneCODE repertoires so that public or cross-reactive TCRs were removed. Drawing on the MIRA antigens, annotated TCRs were analysed further at the level of specific ORF or position within ORF. Breadth was defined as annotated unique rearrangements over total unique productive rearrangements; depth was the summed frequency of those rearrangements. Two-sided Wilcoxon rank-sum tests were used to compare TCR breadth between groups. TCRdb stores this immuneACCESS table with in-frame sequences only. Part of the clones is absent; in the studies checked, under half of the shortfall reflects unresolved V genes, and no reason is known for the rest. D and trimming come from the DNA, and the V and J calls and clone size come from that table. This sample holds 450,000 to 550,000 clones; 75% to 90% were observed only once. The leading ten clones occupy approximately 2.5% of the sample.

Per the germline V gene, MNHEY is the CDR1 and SVGAGI is the CDR2. The CDR3, from cysteine to phenylalanine, totals 15 residues. The CDR3 DNA has 45 bases and is translated from base 1. Between the V and J ends, shortened by 5 bases and 9 bases respectively, the junction contains 19 bases. The sequence derives from a person between 18 and 65 years old who received the Ad26.COV2.S COVID-19 vaccine or a placebo. The sequencing here drew on peripheral blood, taken in a trial of Ad26.COV2.S vaccine versus placebo. The rearranged segments are TRBV6-5 and TRBJ2-2; the D gene is unclear. The bases read TGTGCCAGCAGTCATTATACGACCCCACGAAGGGAGCTGTTTTTT. It codes for CASSHYTTPRRELFF.